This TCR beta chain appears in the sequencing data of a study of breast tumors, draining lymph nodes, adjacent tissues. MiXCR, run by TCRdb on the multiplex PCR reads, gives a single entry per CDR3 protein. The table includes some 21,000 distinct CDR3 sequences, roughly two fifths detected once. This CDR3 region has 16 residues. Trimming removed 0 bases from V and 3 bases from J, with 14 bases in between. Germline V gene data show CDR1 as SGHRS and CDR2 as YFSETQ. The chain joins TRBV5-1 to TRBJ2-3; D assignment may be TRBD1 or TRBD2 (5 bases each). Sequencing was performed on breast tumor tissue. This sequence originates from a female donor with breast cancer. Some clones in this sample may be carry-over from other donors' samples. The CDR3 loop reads CASSLEGRSMTDTQYF. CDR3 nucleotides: TGCGCCAGCAGCTTGGAGGGACGTAGCATGACAGATACGCAGTATTTT.